This entry lists 10 T cell receptor beta chains sequenced from one sample in a study of glioma-infiltrating T cells after dendritic cell vaccination. Regarding time point: after dendritic cell vaccination, including at tumor progression/relapse. Assay: immunoSEQ multiplex PCR; the TCRdb copy retains only in-frame clones and omits some. The repertoire has tens of thousands of clones, 85% of them found once; the top ten carry around 8%. The source material was blood, sampled after dendritic cell vaccination. These receptor sequences come from a human donor with glioblastoma.

The chain employs TRBV9 and TRBJ2-5; weak D call: TRBD2 (7 bases). The CDR3 runs to 15 residues. Per the germline V gene, CDR1 is SGDLS and CDR2 is YYNGEE. Trimming cost V 4 bases and J 1 base, with 14 bases left between them. CDR3 bases: TGTGCCAGCAGCTCAATAGGGGGGGCCCAAGAGACCCAGTACTTC. Its protein product is CASSSIGGAQETQYF.

This clone was found a few times. The chain recombines TRBV5-5 with TRBJ2-7, with D tentatively TRBD1 (5 bases). V lost 5 bases, J lost 1 base, and 16 bases lay in between. This CDR3 region has 15 residues. Germline CDR1 reads SGHKS; CDR2 reads YYEKEE (reference sequence). This chain's CDR3 is CASRSTVQLSYEQYF. Written as DNA, the CDR3 is TGTGCCAGCAGGTCGACAGTTCAACTATCCTACGAGCAGTACTTC.

The V call is TRBV7-9, the J call TRBJ1-4; D gene uncertain. The CDR3 totals 11 residues. In germline, CDR1 is SEHNR, CDR2 FQNEAQ (reference sequence). Trimming took off 6 bases at V and 7 bases at J, with 6 bases between the two ends. This CDR3 is CASSPVEKLFF. The CDR3 region has the DNA TGTGCCAGCAGTCCGGTTGAAAAACTGTTTTTT.

This rearrangement joins TRBV28 to TRBJ2-1; 8 bases are a match to TRBD2. The trim removed 5 bases at V and 6 bases at J, leaving 15 bases unmatched. The germline gives CDR1 MDHEN, CDR2 SYDVKM. This CDR3 has 17 amino acids. CDR3 sequence reads: CASSPPRTLAAGNEQFF. CDR3 in DNA: TGTGCCAGCAGTCCCCCACGGACACTAGCGGCCGGCAATGAGCAGTTCTTC.

V and J are TRBV4-3 and TRBJ2-1, with 10 bases fitting TRBD2. In germline, CDR1 is LGHNA, CDR2 YSLEER. The CDR3 runs 15 residues. V trimming: 5 bases; J trimming: 6 bases; junction bases outside the gene matches: 7. The DNA of the CDR3 is TGCGCCAGCAGCTCACACAGCGGGGGGGCCAATGAGCAGTTCTTC. Translating it yields CASSSHSGGANEQFF.

Remarks on this clone: At one of its ends the junction is not consistent with the germline gene, which may arise from a read error. Within the sample, other DNA sequences also encode this same CDR3. CDR3 coding DNA: TGTGCCAGCAGTCAGACTAGCGGGGGGTCAGATACGCAGTACTTT. Its translation: CASSQTSGGSDTQYF. The chain recombines TRBV6-4 with TRBJ2-3; 13 bases match TRBD2. CDR1 and CDR2 from the germline V gene are MRHNA and SNTAGT. The CDR3 covers 15 residues.

This chain uses TRBV15 with TRBJ2-7; D unclear. V lost 1 base and J 0 bases, leaving 10 bases between the germline ends. Per the germline V gene, CDR1 is LNHNV and CDR2 is YYDKDF (reference sequence). The CDR3 is 15 residues long. As DNA, the CDR3 is TGTGCCACCAGCAGAGGACTCGATATCTCCTACGAGCAGTACTTC. It specifies CATSRGLDISYEQYF.

V usage is TRBV14 and J usage is TRBJ1-2, with D perhaps TRBD1 (5 bases). V was trimmed by 4 bases and J by 3 bases, leaving 9 bases between them. Per the germline V gene, CDR1 is SGHDN and CDR2 is FVKESK. This CDR3 is built from 13 residues. The CDR3 is CASSLRTYYGYTF. CDR3 DNA: TGTGCCAGCAGCCTCCGGACATACTATGGCTACACCTTC.

This chain joins TRBV28 and TRBJ2-3; 11 bases line up with TRBD2. The CDR3 covers 17 residues. The germline CDR1 and CDR2 sequences are MDHEN and SYDVKM. V lost 1 base and J lost 4; bases outside the gene matches: 7. CDR3 protein: CASSLLTSGSHPDTQYF. The CDR3 DNA reads TGTGCCAGCAGTTTATTAACTAGCGGGAGCCATCCAGATACGCAGTATTTT.

The genes are TRBV6-5 and TRBJ2-5, with 8 bases identical to TRBD2. Germline-derived CDR1 and CDR2 are MNHEY and SVGAGI. The V and J ends lost 5 bases and 5 bases, in that order; junction bases with no gene match: 4. The CDR3 is 13 residues long. The CDR3 DNA sequence: TGTGCCAGCAGTCCGGGGGGGACGGAGACCCAGTACTTC. Protein: CASSPGGTETQYF.